The 22 T cell receptor beta chains reported below all come from one sample, sequenced in a study of blood T cell repertoires in COVID-19. Some clones are missing from TCRdb's copy, which holds only in-frame ones; the method was immunoSEQ multiplex PCR. The sample records around 200,000 clones, approximately 90% being singletons. Sequencing was done on a sample of PBMCs or T cells enriched from blood (not recorded which). The receptors shown here come from a man aged 30 to 39 who had recovered from COVID-19.

V gene TRBV5-4 combines with J gene TRBJ2-2; D unclear. The germline gives CDR1 SGHNT, CDR2 YYREEE (reference sequence). Trimming removed 1 base at V and 6 bases at J, with 4 bases between. The CDR3 has 12 amino acids. In nucleotides, the CDR3 is TGTGCCAGCAGCTTGCTAGCCGGGGAGCTGTTTTTT. Translated, it gives CASSLLAGELFF.

The V call is TRBV7-9, the J call TRBJ2-1, with 8 bases matching TRBD2. V dropped 5 bases and J dropped 8; count of bases not matched to a gene: 2. CDR1 is SEHNR, CDR2 FQNEAQ, per germline (reference sequence). The length of the CDR3 is 12 residues. CDR3 sequence: CASSPGGDEQFF. CDR3 nucleotides: TGTGCCAGCAGCCCGGGAGGGGATGAGCAGTTCTTC.

The chain combines TRBV7-9 with TRBJ1-1; 7 bases map to TRBD1. V shed 5 bases, J shed 1 base, and the junction held 10 bases outside the gene matches. The CDR3 length is 16 residues. The germline CDR1 and CDR2 sequences are SEHNR and FQNEAQ (reference sequence). The CDR3, as DNA: TGTGCCAGCAGCCCCCAGACAGGGATGGGGAACACTGAAGCTTTCTTT. Protein sequence: CASSPQTGMGNTEAFF. Using reference TRBV7-9 and TRBJ1-1 for the parts outside the CDR3, the full variable domain is DTGVSQNPRHKITKRGQNVTFRCDPISEHNRLYWYRQTLGQGPEFLTYFQNEAQLEKSRLLSDRFSAERPKGSFSTLEIQRTEQGDSAMYLCASSPQTGMGNTEAFFGQGTRLTVV.

The chain recombines TRBV27 with TRBJ2-7; tentatively, D is TRBD2 (5 bases). Germline CDR1 and CDR2: MNHEY and SMNVEV (reference sequence). Trimming removed 5 bases at V and 0 bases at J, with 11 bases between. This CDR3 is 14 amino acids long. The CDR3 region has the DNA TGTGCCAGCAGTGTCCGAGGGAGCTCCTACGAGCAGTACTTC. As protein: CASSVRGSSYEQYF.

The genes are TRBV3-1 (or the pseudogene TRBV3-2) and TRBJ2-7, with D possibly being TRBD1 (5 bases). V dropped 1 base and J dropped 1 base, with 8 bases sitting between them. CDR1 LGHDT and CDR2 YNNKEL come from the germline V gene (reference sequence). The CDR3 is 14 residues long. The CDR3 DNA is TGTGCCAGCAGCCAAGTGTCAGGGTCCTACGAGCAGTACTTC. Protein product: CASSQVSGSYEQYF.

The genes are TRBV5-1 and TRBJ2-7; TRBD1 aligns across 10 bases. The CDR3 sequence is 16 residues long. Germline V gene sequence: CDR1 SGHRS, CDR2 YFSETQ. Unmatched junction bases numbered 10, after V lost 0 bases and J lost 7 bases. CDR3 in DNA: TGCGCCAGCAGCTTGGGATCGGGACAGGGGTTCGGGGAGCAGTACTTC. It codes for CASSLGSGQGFGEQYF.

This clone appeared a single time. This chain joins TRBV18 and TRBJ2-3; 10 nucleotides agree with TRBD1. V shed 3 bases, J shed 3 bases, and the junction held 3 bases outside the gene matches. The germline V gene has CDR1 KGHSH and CDR2 LQKENI. This CDR3 has 15 residues. The CDR3 here is CASSPGDRGTDTQYF. The CDR3 region has the DNA TGTGCCAGCTCACCCGGGGACAGGGGAACAGATACGCAGTATTTT.

The rearrangement joins TRBV19 to TRBJ1-4; 8 bases match TRBD1. The CDR3 contains 14 residues. V dropped 5 bases and J dropped 7; count of bases not matched to a gene: 6. Germline CDR1 and CDR2: LNHDA and SQIVND (reference sequence). The CDR3 nucleotides read TGTGCCAGTAGTGCCGGACAGGGCGGTGAAAAACTGTTTTTT. Amino acid sequence: CASSAGQGGEKLFF.

The V call is TRBV7-2, the J call TRBJ2-7; weak D call: TRBD1 (5 bases). Trimming removed 5 bases from V and 4 bases from J, with 18 bases in between. Germline lookup yields CDR1 SGHTA and CDR2 FQGNSA. The CDR3 covers 15 residues. This chain's CDR3 is CASSNQGSTGYEQYF. CDR3 nucleotide sequence: TGTGCCAGCAGCAATCAGGGTTCTACCGGTTACGAGCAGTACTTC.

The rearrangement uses TRBV19 and TRBJ2-3; the match to TRBD2 covers 14 bases. The germline CDR1 and CDR2 sequences are LNHDA and SQIVND (reference sequence). V trimming: 5 bases; J trimming: 1 base; junction bases outside the gene matches: 20. The CDR3 contains 22 residues. The CDR3, as DNA: TGTGCCAGTAGTTGGGTGGGCAGGGCAGGACTAGCGGGGGGAGTAGGCACAGATACGCAGTATTTT. Translated: CASSWVGRAGLAGGVGTDTQYF.

This clone was counted many times. V and J are TRBV7-9 and TRBJ2-7; TRBD1 matches 7 bases. Losses at the gene ends were 6 bases for V and 6 bases for J; bases not matched to a gene: 8. The CDR3 contains 13 residues. Looked up from germline, CDR1 is SEHNR and CDR2 is FQNEAQ (reference sequence). CDR3 in DNA: TGTGCCAGCAGTTCCGACAGGGTACCCGAGCAGTACTTC. Its protein product is CASSSDRVPEQYF.

Worth noting for this clone: The junction departs from the called germline gene at one end, perhaps through a read error. The genes are TRBV3-1 (or the pseudogene TRBV3-2) and TRBJ1-2; 7 bases map to TRBD1. The CDR3 is made up of 11 amino acids. Germline V CDR1 and CDR2: LGHDT, YNNKEL (reference sequence). The CDR3 sequence: CASSLGTAPVF. The CDR3 coding sequence is TGTGCCAGCAGCCTCGGGACAGCCCCGGTCTTC.

V gene TRBV12-3 or TRBV12-4 combines with J gene TRBJ2-2; perhaps TRBD1 as D (5 bases). V lost 5 bases and J lost 1, with 5 bases in between. The CDR3 sequence is 13 residues long. This chain's CDR3 is CASSQGNTGELFF. CDR3 coding DNA: TGTGCCAGCAGTCAGGGGAACACCGGGGAGCTGTTTTTT.

The chain carries TRBV6-2 or TRBV6-3 and TRBJ2-2, with 12 bases matching TRBD2. Germline trimming cut 5 bases from V and 6 bases from J; bases unmatched to any gene: 4. Germline V CDR1 and CDR2: MNHEY, SVGEGT. The CDR3 covers 15 residues. This CDR3 reads CASSTRLAGAGELFF. CDR3 nucleotides: TGTGCCAGCAGTACTCGACTAGCGGGGGCCGGGGAGCTGTTTTTT.

The chain links TRBV6-1 to TRBJ1-3, with 7 bases fitting TRBD1. The J segment lost 0 bases and the V segment lost 1 base, leaving 6 bases of the junction unmatched. Looked up from germline, CDR1 is MNHNS and CDR2 is SASEGT. CDR3 length: 17 amino acids. CDR3 DNA sequence: TGTGCCAGCAGTGAAGGATGGGGACAGAGCTCTGGAAACACCATATATTTT. As protein: CASSEGWGQSSGNTIYF.

The V and J genes are TRBV30 and TRBJ2-5; D unresolved. The CDR3 spans 11 residues. The V gene lost 6 bases and the J gene lost 10 bases, with 15 bases spanning the gap. Germline CDR1 GTSNPN, CDR2 SVGIG (reference sequence). This chain's CDR3 is CACNPAGSQYF. As DNA, the CDR3 is TGTGCCTGCAACCCTGCTGGTAGCCAGTACTTC.

This chain connects TRBV24-1 to TRBJ1-5; 9 bases are a match to TRBD1. The CDR3 is 16 amino acids. Unmatched junction bases numbered 7, after V lost 4 bases and J lost 4 bases. CDR1 and CDR2 from the germline V gene are KGHDR and SFDVKD. DNA for the CDR3: TGTGCCACCAGTGACGTAGGGACAGGGCAAAATCAGCCCCAGCATTTT. Translated, it gives CATSDVGTGQNQPQHF.

The chain couples TRBV19 to TRBJ1-5; 8 bases agree with TRBD1. The V gene end was trimmed by 7 bases and the J gene end by 5 bases; junction bases not matched to a gene: 7. Per germline, CDR1 LNHDA and CDR2 SQIVND (reference sequence). The CDR3 contains 14 residues. The CDR3 region is CASKAAGGYQPQHF. CDR3 bases: TGTGCCAGTAAGGCGGCAGGGGGCTATCAGCCCCAGCATTTT.

The rearrangement links TRBV6-2 or TRBV6-3 to TRBJ2-1, with TRBD2 matching over 10 bases. The CDR3 consists of 15 residues. The V gene's germline CDR1 is MNHEY and CDR2 SVGEGT. Trimming at V came to 2 bases and at J to 5 bases, leaving 3 bases not matched to a gene. The CDR3, as DNA: TGTGCCAGCAGTTACACACTAGCGGGGAACAATGAGCAGTTCTTC. The encoded protein is CASSYTLAGNNEQFF.

V gene TRBV29-1 combines with J gene TRBJ1-1; possible D gene TRBD1, 6 bases. Between the trimmed V and J ends, which lost 6 bases and 3 bases, there was a span of 17 bases. The CDR3 consists of 14 residues. Germline V gene sequence: CDR1 SQVTM, CDR2 ANQGSEA. The CDR3, as DNA: TGCAGCGTCGACCAGGGGTTCGGGGACACTGAAGCTTTCTTT. This encodes CSVDQGFGDTEAFF. The variable domain in full, completed from reference TRBV29-1 and TRBJ1-1, reads SAVISQKPSRDICQRGTSLTIQCQVDSQVTMMFWYRQQPGQSLTLIATANQGSEATYESGFVIDKFPISRPNLTFSTLTVSNMSPEDSSIYLCSVDQGFGDTEAFFGQGTRLTVV.

The chain couples TRBV18 to TRBJ2-2; 9 bases line up with TRBD1. V trimming: 3 bases; J trimming: 2 bases; junction bases outside the gene matches: 4. The length of the CDR3 is 16 residues. Germline lookup yields CDR1 KGHSH and CDR2 LQKENI. CDR3 nucleotides: TGTGCCAGCTCACCCGTGACAGGGGGTAACACCGGGGAGCTGTTTTTT. The encoded protein is CASSPVTGGNTGELFF.

This chain links TRBV28 with TRBJ1-2; TRBD1 matches 9 bases. From germline, CDR1 is MDHEN and CDR2 SYDVKM. There are 16 residues in the CDR3. V dropped 1 base and J dropped 2; count of bases not matched to a gene: 5. CDR3 in amino acids: CASSLSKTGGNYGYTF. The CDR3 coding sequence is TGTGCCAGCAGTTTATCCAAGACAGGGGGAAACTATGGCTACACCTTC.